This T cell receptor (beta chain) was sequenced for a study of cytomegalovirus exposure and HLA in healthy donors. This CDR3 contains 14 residues. V gave up 7 bases and J gave up 8 bases, with 17 bases separating them. The germline CDR1 and CDR2 sequences are SGHVS and FQNEAQ. Of note for this clone: Its cognate antigen is unknown.

The PCR contained 60 Vbeta and 13 Jbeta primers. Profiled with immunoSEQ multiplex PCR; TCRdb holds only in-frame clones, not every one. Of 100,000 to 150,000 clones listed, 65% to 80% are singletons. Study observations and caveats: Data from an earlier analysis indicated that most TCR beta V segments were productive either about 90% or about 30% of the time. For most subjects, TCR beta sequences were reported to predict HLA-A and HLA-B alleles with accuracy.

Sequencing was carried out using PBMCs. The V and J genes are TRBV7-8 and TRBJ1-4, with D possibly TRBD1 on 5 matching bases. This TCR derives from a woman aged 40 to 49 in good health and CMV-seropositive. CDR3 sequence: CASTSLGGGEKLFF. DNA for the CDR3: TGTGCCAGCACTAGTTTGGGGGGGGGAGAAAAACTGTTTTTT.